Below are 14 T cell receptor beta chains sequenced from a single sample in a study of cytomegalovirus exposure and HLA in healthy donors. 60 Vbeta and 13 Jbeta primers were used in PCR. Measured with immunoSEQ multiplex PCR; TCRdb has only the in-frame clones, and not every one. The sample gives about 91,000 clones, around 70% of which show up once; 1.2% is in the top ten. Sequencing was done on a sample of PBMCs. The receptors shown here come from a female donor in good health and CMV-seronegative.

The CDR3 coding sequence is TGCGCCAGCAGCCAAGAGGGGCAGTACGAGCAGTACTTC. Translating gives CASSQEGQYEQYF. This sequence joins TRBV4-1 and TRBJ2-7, with D possibly TRBD1 on 5 matching bases. Trimming pared 0 bases from V and 4 bases from J, leaving 7 bases between. The CDR3 sequence is 13 residues long. In germline, CDR1 is MGHRA, CDR2 YSYEKL.

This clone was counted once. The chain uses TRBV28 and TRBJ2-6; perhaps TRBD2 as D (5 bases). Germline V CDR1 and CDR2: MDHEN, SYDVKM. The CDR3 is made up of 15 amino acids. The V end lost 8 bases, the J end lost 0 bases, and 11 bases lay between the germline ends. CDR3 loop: CASEGADSGANVLTF. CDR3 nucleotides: TGTGCCAGCGAGGGAGCCGACTCTGGGGCCAACGTCCTGACTTTC.

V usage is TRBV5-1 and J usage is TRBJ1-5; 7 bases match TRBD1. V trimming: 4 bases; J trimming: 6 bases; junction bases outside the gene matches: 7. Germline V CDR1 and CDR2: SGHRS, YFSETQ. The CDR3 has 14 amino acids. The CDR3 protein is CASSRTGVGQPQHF. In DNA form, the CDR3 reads TGCGCCAGCAGCCGAACAGGGGTGGGTCAGCCCCAGCATTTT. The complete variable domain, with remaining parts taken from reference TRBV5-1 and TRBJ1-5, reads KAGVTQTPRYLIKTRGQQVTLSCSPISGHRSVSWYQQTPGQGLQFLFEYFSETQRNKGNFPGRFSGRQFSNSRSEMNVSTLELGDSALYLCASSRTGVGQPQHFGDGTRLSIL.

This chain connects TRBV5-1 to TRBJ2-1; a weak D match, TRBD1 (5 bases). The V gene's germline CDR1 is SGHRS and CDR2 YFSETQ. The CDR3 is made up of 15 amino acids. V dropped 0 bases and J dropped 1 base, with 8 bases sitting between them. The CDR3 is CASSLGQTSYNEQFF. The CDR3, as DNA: TGCGCCAGCAGCTTGGGACAGACGTCCTACAATGAGCAGTTCTTC.

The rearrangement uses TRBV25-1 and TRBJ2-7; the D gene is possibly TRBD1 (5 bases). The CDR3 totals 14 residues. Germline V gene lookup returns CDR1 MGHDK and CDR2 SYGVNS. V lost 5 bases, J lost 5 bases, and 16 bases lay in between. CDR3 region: CASSYKTAGDEQYF. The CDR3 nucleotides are TGTGCCAGCAGTTACAAGACAGCCGGTGACGAGCAGTACTTC.

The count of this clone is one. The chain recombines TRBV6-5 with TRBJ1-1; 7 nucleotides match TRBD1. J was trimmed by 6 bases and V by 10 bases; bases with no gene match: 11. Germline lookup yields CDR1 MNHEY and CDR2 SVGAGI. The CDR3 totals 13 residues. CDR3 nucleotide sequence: TGTGCCACCTCGTCCAGGGGGTCATCTGAAGCTTTCTTT. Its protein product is CATSSRGSSEAFF.

The CDR3: CASRTGKNYGYTF. The CDR3 coding sequence is TGTGCCAGCAGGACAGGGAAGAACTATGGCTACACCTTC. The V gene is TRBV28, the J gene TRBJ1-2, with TRBD1 identical over 7 bases. With V trimmed by 6 bases and J by 2 bases, 3 bases remained unmatched. CDR3 length equals 13 residues. Germline V gives CDR1 MDHEN, CDR2 SYDVKM.

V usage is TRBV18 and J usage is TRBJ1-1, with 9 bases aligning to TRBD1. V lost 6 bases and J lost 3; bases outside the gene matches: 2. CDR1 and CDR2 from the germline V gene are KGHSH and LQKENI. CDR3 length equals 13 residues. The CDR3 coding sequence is TGTGCCAGCTCGGGGGACAGGGACACTGAAGCTTTCTTT. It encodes CASSGDRDTEAFF.

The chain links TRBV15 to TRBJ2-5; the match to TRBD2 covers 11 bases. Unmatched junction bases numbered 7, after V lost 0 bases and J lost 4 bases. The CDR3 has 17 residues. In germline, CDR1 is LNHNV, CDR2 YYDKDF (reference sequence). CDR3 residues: CATSRETVAGGRETQYF. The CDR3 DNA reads TGTGCCACCAGCAGAGAGACTGTAGCGGGAGGGCGAGAGACCCAGTACTTC. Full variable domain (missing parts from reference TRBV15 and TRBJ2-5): DAMVIQNPRYQVTQFGKPVTLSCSQTLNHNVMYWYQQKSSQAPKLLFHYYDKDFNNEADTPDNFQSRRPNTSFCFLDIRSPGLGDTAMYLCATSRETVAGGRETQYFGPGTRLLVL.

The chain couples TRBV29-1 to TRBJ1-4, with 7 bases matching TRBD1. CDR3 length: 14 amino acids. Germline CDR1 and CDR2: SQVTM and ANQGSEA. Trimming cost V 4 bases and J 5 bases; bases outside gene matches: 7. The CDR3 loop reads CSVGHRGGNEKLFF. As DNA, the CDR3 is TGCAGCGTTGGACACAGGGGAGGAAATGAAAAACTGTTTTTT. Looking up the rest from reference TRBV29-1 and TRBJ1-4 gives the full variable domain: SAVISQKPSRDICQRGTSLTIQCQVDSQVTMMFWYRQQPGQSLTLIATANQGSEATYESGFVIDKFPISRPNLTFSTLTVSNMSPEDSSIYLCSVGHRGGNEKLFFGSGTQLSVL.

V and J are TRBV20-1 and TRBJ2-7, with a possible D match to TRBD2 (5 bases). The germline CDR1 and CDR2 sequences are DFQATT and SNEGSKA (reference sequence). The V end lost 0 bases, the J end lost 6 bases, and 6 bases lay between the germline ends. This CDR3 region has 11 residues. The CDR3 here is CSARDEGEQYF. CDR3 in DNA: TGCAGTGCTAGAGATGAGGGCGAGCAGTACTTC.

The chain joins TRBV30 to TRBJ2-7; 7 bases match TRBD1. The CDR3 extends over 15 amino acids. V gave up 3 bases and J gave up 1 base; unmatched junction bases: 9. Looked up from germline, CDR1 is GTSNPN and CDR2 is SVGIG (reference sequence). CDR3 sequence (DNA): TGTGCCTGGAGACTCCAGGGACAGAGATCCTACGAGCAGTACTTC. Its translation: CAWRLQGQRSYEQYF.

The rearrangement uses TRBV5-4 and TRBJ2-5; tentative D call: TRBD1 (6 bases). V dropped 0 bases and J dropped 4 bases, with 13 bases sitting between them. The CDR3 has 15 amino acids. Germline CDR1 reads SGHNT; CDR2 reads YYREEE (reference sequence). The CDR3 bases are TGTGCCAGCAGCTTGGGGGGGACAAGAGGAGAGACCCAGTACTTC. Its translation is CASSLGGTRGETQYF.

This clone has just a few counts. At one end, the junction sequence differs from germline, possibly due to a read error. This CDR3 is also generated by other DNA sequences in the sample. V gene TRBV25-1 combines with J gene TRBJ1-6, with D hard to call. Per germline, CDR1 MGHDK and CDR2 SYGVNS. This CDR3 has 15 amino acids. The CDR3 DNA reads TGTGCCAGCAGTGAAGGCGGGAGGTATAATTCCCCCCTCCACTTT. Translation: CASSEGGRYNSPLHF. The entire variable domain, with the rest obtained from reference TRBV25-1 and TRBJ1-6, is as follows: EADIYQTPRYLVIGTGKKITLECSQTMGHDKMYWYQQDPGMELHLIHYSYGVNSTEKGDLSSESTVSRIRTEHFPLTLESARPSHTSQYLCASSEGGRYNSPLHFGNGTRLTVT.